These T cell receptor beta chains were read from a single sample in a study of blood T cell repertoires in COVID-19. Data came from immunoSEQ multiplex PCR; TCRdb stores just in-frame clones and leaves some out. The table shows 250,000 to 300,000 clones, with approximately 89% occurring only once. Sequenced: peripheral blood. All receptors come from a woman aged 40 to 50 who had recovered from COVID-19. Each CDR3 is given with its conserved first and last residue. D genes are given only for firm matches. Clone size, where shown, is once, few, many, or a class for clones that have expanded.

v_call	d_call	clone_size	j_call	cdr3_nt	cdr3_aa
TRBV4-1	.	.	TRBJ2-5	TGCGCCAGCAGCCAAGCCACAGTAGAGACCCAGTACTTC	CASSQATVETQYF
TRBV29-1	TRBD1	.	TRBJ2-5	TGCAGCGTTAAGGGACAGCAATTCGCAGTGGCCCAGTACTTC	CSVKGQQFAVAQYF
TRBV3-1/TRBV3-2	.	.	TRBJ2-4	TGTGCCAGCAACGGTGAGTTACTAGCCAAAAACATTCAGTACTTC	CASNGELLAKNIQYF
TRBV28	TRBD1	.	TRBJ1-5	TGTGCCAGCAGCACAGGACAGGGGGACCAGCCCCAGCATTTT	CASSTGQGDQPQHF
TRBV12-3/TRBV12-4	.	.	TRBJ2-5	TGTGCCAGCCTGGGGGCTAGCCAAGAGACCCAGTACTTC	CASLGASQETQYF
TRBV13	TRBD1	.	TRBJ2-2	TGTGCCAGCAGCTCTGACAGGGGGAGTTACTCCGGGGAGCTGTTTTTT	CASSSDRGSYSGELFF
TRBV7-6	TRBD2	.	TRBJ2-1	TGTGCCAGCAGCTCGAGACTAGCGGGGGTTAATGAGCAGTTCTTC	CASSSRLAGVNEQFF
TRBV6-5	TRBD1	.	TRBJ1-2	TGTGCCAGCAGCCGCCGGGACAGGGTTTATGGCTACACCTTC	CASSRRDRVYGYTF
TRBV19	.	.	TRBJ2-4	TGTGCCAGTAGTGCAGGCCTTAGGAACATTCAGTACTTC	CASSAGLRNIQYF
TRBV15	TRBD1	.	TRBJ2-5	TGTGCCACCAGCAGCGGGACAGGGGAAGAGACCCAGTACTTC	CATSSGTGEETQYF
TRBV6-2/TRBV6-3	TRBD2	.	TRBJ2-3	TGTGCCAGCAGTTACTCCCTCGACTTTAGCGGGGGGGTTGGAGATACGCAGTATTTT	CASSYSLDFSGGVGDTQYF
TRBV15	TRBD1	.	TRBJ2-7	TGTGCCACCAGCGCCGGGACAGGGGCCTACGAGCAGTACTTC	CATSAGTGAYEQYF
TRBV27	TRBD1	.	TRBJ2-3	TGTGCCAGCAGTTCTGACGGGACAGGGGTAGAGTCCACAGATACGCAGTATTTT	CASSSDGTGVESTDTQYF
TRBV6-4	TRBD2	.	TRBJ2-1	TGTGCCAGCAGTGAAAGTAGCCTAGCGGGTGTTAAGTTCTTC	CASSESSLAGVKFF
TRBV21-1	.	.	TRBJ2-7	TGTGCCAGCAGCAAAGATAGAACAGGAAACTCCTACGAGCAGTACTTC	CASSKDRTGNSYEQYF
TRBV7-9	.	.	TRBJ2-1	TGTGCCAGCAGTAGTAACAGTCACAATGAGCAGTTCTTC	CASSSNSHNEQFF
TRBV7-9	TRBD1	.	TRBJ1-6	TGTGCCAGCAGCCCTGGGTCCGGGACAGGGAACAATTCACCCCTCCACTTT	CASSPGSGTGNNSPLHF
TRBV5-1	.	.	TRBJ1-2	TGCGCCAGCAGCTTAGAAGAGGGCGGGCTCTATGGCTACACCTTC	CASSLEEGGLYGYTF
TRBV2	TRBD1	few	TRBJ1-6	TGTGCCAACGCCGGGACAGAGTATTCACCCCTCCACTTT	CANAGTEYSPLHF
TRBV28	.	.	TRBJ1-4	TGTGCCAGCCAATGGGGGGGAGGGTCTAATGAAAAACTGTTTTTT	CASQWGGGSNEKLFF
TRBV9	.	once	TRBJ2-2	TGTGCCAGCAGCGCTCAATTGAGGAGGGGGGAGCTGTTTTTT	CASSAQLRRGELFF
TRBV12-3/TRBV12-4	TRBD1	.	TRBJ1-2	TGTGCCAGCAGTTTAGACAGGGGGCTTGGCTACACCTTC	CASSLDRGLGYTF
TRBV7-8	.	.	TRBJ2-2	TGTGCCAGCAGCTTGGACTCGTGGGCCACCGGGGAGCTGTTTTTT	CASSLDSWATGELFF
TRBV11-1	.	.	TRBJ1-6	TGTGCCAGCAGCTTACGTTTCGATAATTCACCCCTCCACTTT	CASSLRFDNSPLHF
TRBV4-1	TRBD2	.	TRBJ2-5	TGCGCCAGCAGCCAAGCGAGCGGGAGGGCCCTGGAGACCCAGTACTTC	CASSQASGRALETQYF
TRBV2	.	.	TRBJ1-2	TGTGCCAGCAGTGGACAGAACTATGGTTACACCTTC	CASSGQNYGYTF
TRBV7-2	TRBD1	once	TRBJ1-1	TGTGCCAGCAGCTCAGTGGGACAGGGAGGCACTGAAGCTTTCTTT	CASSSVGQGGTEAFF
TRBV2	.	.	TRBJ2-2	TGTGCCAGCAACAGGGCGGGCACCGGGGAGCTGTTTTTT	CASNRAGTGELFF
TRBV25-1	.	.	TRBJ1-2	TGTGCCAGCAGTGAATCAAGCTTCGATGGCTACACCTTC	CASSESSFDGYTF
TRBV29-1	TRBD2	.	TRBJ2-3	TGCAGCGTCTGCACTAGCGGGAGTGCGACGCAGTATTTT	CSVCTSGSATQYF